There are a few counts of the clone carrying this TCR beta chain. Its cognate antigen is unknown. The data originate from a study of hypomethylating agent response in myelodysplastic syndrome. Turning to the study itself: Donors were myelodysplastic syndrome patients: 2 female, roughly nine male. Study-wide results and caveats: Only 11 to 12 patients were analyzed in this small cohort.

Two replicates of around 200 ng each gave 400 ng DNA per sample, survey resolution. The table came from immunoSEQ multiplex PCR; TCRdb's copy has only in-frame clones and leaves some out. The top ten hold about a sixth of the sample, which has some 4,000 clones, approximately 75% seen once. The V end was cut by 1 base, the J end by 1 base, with 4 bases between. The CDR3 spans 13 residues. The germline V gene encodes CDR1 MGHRA and CDR2 YSYEKL. The material was bone marrow, obtained before or after starting hypomethylating agent treatment for myelodysplastic syndrome (not recorded which). The chain joins TRBV4-1 to TRBJ1-1; D is unclear. The TCR sequence derives from a human donor with myelodysplastic syndrome. The CDR3 nucleotides read TGCGCCAGCAGCCAAGTCAGGAACACTGAAGCTTTCTTT. Protein sequence: CASSQVRNTEAFF.